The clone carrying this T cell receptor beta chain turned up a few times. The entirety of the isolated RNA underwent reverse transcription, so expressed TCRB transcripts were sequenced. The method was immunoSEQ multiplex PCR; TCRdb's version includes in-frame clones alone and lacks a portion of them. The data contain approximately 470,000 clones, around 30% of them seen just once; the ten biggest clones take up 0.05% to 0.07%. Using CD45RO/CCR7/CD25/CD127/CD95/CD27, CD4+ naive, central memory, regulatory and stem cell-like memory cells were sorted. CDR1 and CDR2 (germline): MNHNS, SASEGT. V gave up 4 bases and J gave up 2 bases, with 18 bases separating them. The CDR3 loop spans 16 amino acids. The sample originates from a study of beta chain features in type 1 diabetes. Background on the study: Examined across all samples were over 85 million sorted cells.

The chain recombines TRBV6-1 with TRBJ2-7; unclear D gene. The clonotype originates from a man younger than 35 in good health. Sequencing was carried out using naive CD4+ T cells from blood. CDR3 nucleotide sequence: TGTGCCAGCAGTGCGATCCCGACCGGCTTTACCTACGAGCAGTACTTC. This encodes CASSAIPTGFTYEQYF.